The entry that follows covers one TCR beta chain sequence. This clone was found once. Its antigen is unknown. Per-base qualities were not stored, and no clone one base away is much larger. Trimming at the junction amounts to 3 bases on V and 2 bases on J, and the germline ends lie 9 bases apart. From the cysteine up to the phenylalanine, the CDR3 has a length of 14 residues. Only the CDR3 portion is preserved as DNA: 42 bases, with reading frame beginning at the first base. Based on the germline V gene (reference sequence), the CDR1 and CDR2 sequences are LNHDA and SQIVND. The sample is drawn from a study of shared clonotypes between healthy human individuals (dated by TCRdb to 2019 to 2021). Context from the whole study: The cohort included a few men and a couple of women between 18 and 49 years of age. For each donor, CD4 naive and CD4 memory were each run on three plates, CD8 naive on two plates, and CD8 memory on one plate. The study deeply sequenced blood TCR repertoires of about five healthy adults to estimate repertoire size and the extent of clonotype sharing between individuals. Between about 0.8 and 9 billion PBMCs per donor were obtained by leukapheresis. Libraries were prepared and TCR repertoires were sequenced by different laboratories using diverse techniques, in order to increase sequencing depth and limit assay-specific biases.

Healthy HIV-negative adults with no recently reported acute infections or vaccinations were included as donors. Only Caucasian adults living in Nashville, Tennessee, USA were represented among the donors. CD4+ T cells were enriched by magnetic negative selection, after which naive cells were positively selected on CD45RA and the negative fraction was taken as the memory subset. Blood was obtained by leukapheresis, after which PBMCs were separated by Ficoll-Histopaque density gradient centrifugation and cryopreserved in liquid nitrogen vapor phase. Analytical flow cytometry was used to check the purity and quantity of every magnetically sorted T cell population. Each sorted fraction had its genomic DNA isolated and then quantified by UV absorbance on a Nanodrop 2000c. The study at large found these results: The genetic and exposure-history diversity represented was limited by the small number of donors. Sharing across several donors was observed for roughly 5.4% of naive CD4, about 3.2% of naive CD8, 2% to 2.5% of memory CD4, and less than 0.45% of memory CD8 clonotypes. Rarefaction of sorted-subset datasets indicated incomplete sequencing despite the large sequencing depth. Compared with non-shared clonotypes, the clonotypes found in all four sorted-subset donors had higher generation probabilities. Only blood was sampled, and tissue TCR repertoires likely differ from those in blood. Naive subsets generally had larger estimated clonotype richness than memory subsets. Pairwise subsampling led to the expectation that sequencing depth would affect the degree of clonotype sharing among donors.

TCR CDR3 regions were amplified from genomic DNA by multiplex PCR using the deep immunoSEQ assay. For each cell subset, the extracted genomic DNA was distributed evenly across all wells of several immunoSEQ 96-well plates, and each plate served as one replicate. For sorted subsets, around 0.2 ug of genomic DNA, equivalent to 25,000 to 35,000 T cell genomes, went into each replicate PCR. Purified libraries were measured with a Qubit 3.0 fluorometer, size-checked on a Bioanalyzer 2100, and measured again with the KAPA Library Quantification kit. Every immunoSEQ 96-well plate was sequenced on a separate single-read 150-cycle Illumina NextSeq 550 flow cell. For the original study's pipeline: Because only junctional sequences without quality scores were contained in the immunoSEQ output, filtering matching that applied to full-length reads could not be performed. To assign V/J genes and CDR3, sequences were annotated using PyIR, a Python wrapper for IgBLAST v1.9, with IMGT germline references. Reads with weak V/J assignments (E-value above 1e-6), missing CDR3, stop codons, out-of-frame junctions, or ambiguous translated residues were removed. V3J clonotypes were defined as sequences sharing the same inferred V gene, J gene, and CDR3 amino acid sequence. The percentage overlap between two repertoires was calculated by dividing the number of shared unique clonotypes by the size of the smaller repertoire. Three approaches were used to assess repertoire richness: RTK rarefaction, the Chao1 estimator, and Recon v2.1 estimates of unobserved clonotypes. For all TCRbeta clonotypes obtained by the gDNA method from a few donors, generation probabilities were computed with OLGA. The table comes from immuneACCESS by way of TCRdb, which keeps in-frame sequences with V and J called. Part of the clones is missing from these tables; in studies checked, under half for an unresolved V gene and the rest for unknown reasons. Clonal size and the V and J genes are those of that table, whereas D and trimming came from the DNA. The sample records a few million clones, roughly 90% of which are singletons. Of the sample, 0.37% is held by the ten largest clones.

In this chain, TRBV19 is recombined with TRBJ2-3; TRBD2 could be the D gene, as 5 bases match. This clonotype was obtained from a man aged 18 to 35 in good health. Some clones in this sample may be carry-over from other donors' samples. The specimen was naive CD4+ T cells from PBMCs. According to the study, the label for this sample's cell subset or site signals: CD45RA+ positively selected. CDR3 loop: CASSIGLNTDTQYF. The sequenced DNA is TGTGCCAGTAGTATTGGACTCAACACAGATACGCAGTATTTT.